This T cell receptor (beta chain) was identified during a study of cytomegalovirus exposure and HLA in healthy donors (TCRdb year 2017). In the study overall: According to an earlier analysis of several hundred of the donors, some 180 million T cells yielded over 100 million unique TCR beta sequences and 276 Gb of sequence data. An early release covering some 640 HLA-typed donors comprised about 320 gigabases of sequencing data and tens of millions of unique TCR sequences. Among the roughly 400 genotyped donors, about 85% belonged to the genetic ancestry cluster associated with self-reported Caucasian donors. The study aimed to test whether cataloging public T cell receptors could reveal signatures of past pathogen exposure. The T cell repertoires of 550 to 850 subjects were profiled by immunosequencing and related to cytomegalovirus serostatus. In addition to the first cohort of about 650 subjects, a separate validation cohort of 120 different subjects was used. To predict cytomegalovirus infection status, the study combined high-throughput TCR immunosequencing, statistical association of individual TCRs with disease status, and machine learning. A later analysis re-analyzed previously published TCR beta repertoires from approximately 670 donors and added high-resolution HLA genotyping to study TCR occurrence patterns. The later analysis used no new phenotypic data to find candidate immune exposures, relying instead on TCR beta sequences and their occurrence across donors. To decide whether each TCR beta V gene segment behaved as functional or pseudogenic, an earlier analysis of 587 of the donors relied on high-throughput TCR beta sequencing. Donor age, sex, ethnicity and CMV serostatus were collected together with the repertoire data. Genome-wide SNP genotypes for about 55% of the roughly 670 donors were used in a later genetic analysis, which treated that subset as a discovery cohort. Every repertoire in the discovery cohort had been generated on one and the same sequencing platform. Both class I and class II loci were covered by HLA typing, at four-digit resolution. The number of typed donors differed by locus: roughly 620-640 for A, B, C, DRB1 and DQB1; 522 for DQA1; approximately 610 for DPA1; and 400 to 480 for DPB1. Roughly five DR-DQ haplotypes were handled as single units for association and clustering because linkage in the cohort was strong. On average, roughly 250,000 unique TCR beta nucleotide sequences were sequenced per donor among 350 to 400 genotyped donors of the cohort, with 15% to 20% of those sequences being non-productive.

Its CDR3 holds 17 amino acids, cysteine through phenylalanine. Only CDR3 DNA remains: 51 bases, in frame from the first base. Deletion took 2 bases off V and 0 bases off J, with a span of 13 bases between the germline ends. Looking up the germline V gene yields CDR1 SGHVS and CDR2 FQNEAQ. The cohort comprised some 700 healthy bone marrow donors. At the time of sampling, all cohort members were nominally healthy, though unrecorded immune exposures were likely present. The donor tested CMV seronegative and was one of the 352 seronegative cohort members. A peripheral blood sample was collected from each donor, and TCR beta sequencing was performed on peripheral blood mononuclear cells. The Qiagen DNeasy Blood Extraction Kit was used to extract genomic DNA from the blood cell samples. To prepare the library, the immunoSEQ multiplex PCR assay was applied. For the multiplex PCR, a mixture combining 60 forward primers for TCR Vbeta segments and 13 reverse primers for TCR Jbeta segments was used. Amplification of the CDR3 region of rearranged TCR beta genes was performed with a multiplex PCR assay on genomic DNA. Amplified TCR beta libraries were sequenced as 87-base-pair reads on the Illumina HiSeq System. The original methods were these. In a later analysis, around 80 million unique TCR beta chains were counted across the approximately 670 repertoires, and around 10 million of these chains were shared by at least two donors. To remove PCR and sequencing errors, raw reads were error-corrected and collapsed into unique sequences using a nearest-neighbor algorithm that merged closely related sequences. V, D and J gene segments were assigned by aligning CDR3 sequences to IMGT reference sequences. For a sequence to be retained, at least a six-nucleotide match to both a V gene segment and a J gene segment was required. Rearrangements were called productive when the CDR3 lacked stop codons and stayed in frame with V and J; all others were non-productive. Following IMGT convention, CDR3 was defined as the stretch from the second conserved V-encoded cysteine to the conserved J-encoded phenylalanine. In an earlier analysis of around 600 of the donors, sequences lacking an unambiguous match to a single V gene segment were excluded. In an earlier analysis of almost 600 of the donors, a V segment was called functional when productive rearrangements were above 56.7%, and segregating when the standard deviation between donors exceeded 5%. A statistical classification framework was built to diagnose cytomegalovirus status from the catalog of TCR beta chain sequences. A later analysis assigned V and J genes by comparing TCR nucleotide sequences with IMGT/GENE-DB human TR gene sequences. The TCRdist pipeline was used in a later analysis to assign CDR3 sequences and most-parsimonious VDJ recombination scenarios. A later analysis defined each TCR beta chain by its CDR3 amino acid sequence plus V-gene family, and excluded reads lacking a unique V-gene family. To address suspected cross-contamination and a sequencing artifact, a later analysis removed over 500 highly shared, low-generation-probability nucleotide sequences. A later analysis calculated a clonal expansion index for each public chain from normalized within-repertoire ranks of inferred template counts. In a later analysis, generation probabilities were computed with a VDJ recombination model fitted to out-of-frame rearrangements, and the resulting probabilities were checked against IGoR. In a later analysis, TCR-TCR, TCR-HLA and TCR-CMV co-occurrence was scored with hypergeometric tests, and a repertoire-size bias correction was applied to TCR pairs. In a later analysis, false discovery rates were estimated by permuting HLA or CMV assignments 20 times. In a later analysis, co-occurring TCRs were grouped using DBSCAN, and TCRdist sequence similarity was added for clustering within HLA-allele-positive subsets. For co-occurrence clustering, repertoires with fewer than 30,000 or more than 120,000 public chains were excluded, along with a handful of repertoires with anomalous nucleotide sharing. TCRdb obtained this table from immuneACCESS and retained in-frame rearrangements with V and J assigned. These tables miss some clones; where compared with another copy, unresolved V genes account for less than half of the shortfall, and the remainder is unexplained. V and J calls and clone size are as listed in that table; D and trimming were resolved from the DNA. This sample gives about 83,000 clones in total; 75% to 85% of them show up just once. Around 1.9% of the sample is taken by the ten largest.

Broad study findings and their caveats: A few of the identified cytomegalovirus-associated TCR beta chains were confirmed in vitro to be specific for cytomegalovirus antigens. Only TCR beta chains were sequenced in this cohort, and the absence of alpha or paired-chain data limited detectable features. Most CMV-associated TCR beta chains appeared to be HLA-restricted in a later analysis, and the HLA associations seemed to be driven largely by CMV exposure. Linkage disequilibrium might explain the correlated functional status among segregating V segments, but an unknown experimental factor could not be ruled out. In an earlier analysis of a few hundred of the donors, most TCR beta V segments were observed in productive rearrangements about 90% or about 30% of the time, broadly matching IMGT annotations. A later analysis reported that several top co-occurrence clusters appeared linked to parvovirus B19, influenza, CMV and Epstein-Barr virus. Strong co-occurrence of HLA alleles, especially DR and DQ, made assigning TCR associations to individual alleles difficult. An association between a missense DCLRE1C variant and V-gene and J-gene trimming of TCR beta chains was found in a later genetic analysis and replicated in an independent cohort. A later analysis found that TCR association rates varied across HLA loci, with DRB1 alleles showing the most associated TCRs and HLA-C alleles the fewest. Because some donors lacked HLA typing at each locus, the association tests relied only on the typed subset. The earlier analysis of around 600 of the donors excluded over 15 rarely observed V segments, including chromosome 9 orphons, because counts were too low. A further reported finding was that TCR beta sequences accurately predicted the HLA-A and HLA-B alleles for most subjects in the first cohort. According to a later genetic analysis, donors in an Asian-associated ancestry cluster had fewer N-insertions in productive TCRs than the approximately 610-donor mean. The classifier was reported to diagnose cytomegalovirus status with high specificity and sensitivity in both the original cohort and the validation cohort. Because the 87-base-pair reads could not distinguish some IMGT-functional V segments, including TRBV6-2 and TRBV6-3, those segments were excluded. Immune exposure information for the cohort was limited to CMV serostatus. A total of fewer than 200 TCR beta chains were listed by the study as associated with cytomegalovirus. Across donors, most TCR sequences were observed very rarely, whereas some public TCRs were present in many individuals. The sequencing pipeline was judged likely to have produced a cluster of highly shared sequence variants as a technical artifact. A later analysis found that HLA-associated TCR beta chains were more clonally expanded and had lower generation probabilities than equally common non-associated chains. It was suggested by the authors that the approach could potentially be generalized to other disease states and immunological phenotypes. Presence/absence analyses assumed roughly uniform sequencing depth across donors, an assumption that may not hold. A later analysis associated 16,951 TCR beta sequences with specific HLA alleles at a false discovery rate of 0.05.

About this clone: The antigen it recognizes is unknown. Base qualities are not provided; no much larger clone lies one nucleotide away.

This clonotype was obtained from a woman aged 25 to 45 in good health and CMV-seronegative. The V gene is TRBV7-8 and the J gene is TRBJ2-2, with TRBD1 perhaps the D gene, on 5 matching bases. Sequenced material: PBMCs. The nucleotide sequence reads as follows: TGTGCCAGCAGCTTAAGGGGTGGGGCGGCGAACACCGGGGAGCTGTTTTTT. This translates into CASSLRGGAANTGELFF.